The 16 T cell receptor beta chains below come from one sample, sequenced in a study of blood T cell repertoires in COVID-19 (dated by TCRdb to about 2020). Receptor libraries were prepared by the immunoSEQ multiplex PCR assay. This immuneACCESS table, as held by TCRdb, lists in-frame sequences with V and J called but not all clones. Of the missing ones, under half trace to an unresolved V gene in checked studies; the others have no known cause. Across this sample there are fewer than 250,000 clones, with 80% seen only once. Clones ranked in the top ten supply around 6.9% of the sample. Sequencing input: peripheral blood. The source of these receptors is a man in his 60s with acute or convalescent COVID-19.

In nucleotides, the CDR3 is TGTGCCAGCAGCTTCCCGCGGTCCGAGCAGTACTTC. Protein sequence: CASSFPRSEQYF. The chain is built from TRBV7-9 and TRBJ2-7; D is uncertain. The CDR3 is made up of 12 amino acids. Germline V gene sequence: CDR1 SEHNR, CDR2 FQNEAQ (reference sequence). Trimming cost V 3 bases and J 6 bases, with 9 bases left between them.

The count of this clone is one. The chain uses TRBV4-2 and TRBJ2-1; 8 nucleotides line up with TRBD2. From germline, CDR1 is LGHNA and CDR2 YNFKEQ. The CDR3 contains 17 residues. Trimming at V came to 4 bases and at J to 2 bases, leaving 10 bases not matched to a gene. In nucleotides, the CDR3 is TGTGCCAGCAGCCCTCACCTGAGCGGGGGCCCCTACAATGAGCAGTTCTTC. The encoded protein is CASSPHLSGGPYNEQFF.

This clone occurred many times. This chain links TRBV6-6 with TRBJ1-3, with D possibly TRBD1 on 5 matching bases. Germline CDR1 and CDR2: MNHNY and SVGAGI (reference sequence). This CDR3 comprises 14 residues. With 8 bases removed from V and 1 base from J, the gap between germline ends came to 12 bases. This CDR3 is CASRTGGSGNTIYF. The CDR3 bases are TGTGCCAGCCGAACGGGGGGATCTGGAAACACCATATATTTT.

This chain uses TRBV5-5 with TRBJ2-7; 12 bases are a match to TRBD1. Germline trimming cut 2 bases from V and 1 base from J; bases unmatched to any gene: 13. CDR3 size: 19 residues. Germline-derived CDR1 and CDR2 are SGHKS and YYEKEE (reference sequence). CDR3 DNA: TGTGCCAGCAGCTTTCGCCGGGACAGGGGGCGGCCCCCTTCCTACGAGCAGTACTTC. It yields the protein CASSFRRDRGRPPSYEQYF.

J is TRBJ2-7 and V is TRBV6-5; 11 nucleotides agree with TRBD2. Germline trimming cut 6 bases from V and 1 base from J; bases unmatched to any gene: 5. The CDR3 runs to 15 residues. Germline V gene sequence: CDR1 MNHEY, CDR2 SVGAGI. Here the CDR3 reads CASSPGLAVSYEQYF. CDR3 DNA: TGTGCCAGCAGCCCGGGACTAGCGGTTTCCTACGAGCAGTACTTC.

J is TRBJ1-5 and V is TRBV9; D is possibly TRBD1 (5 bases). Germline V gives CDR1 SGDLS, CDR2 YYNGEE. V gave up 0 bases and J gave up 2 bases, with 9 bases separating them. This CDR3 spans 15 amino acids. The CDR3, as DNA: TGTGCCAGCAGCGTAGAGGGGAAGGGCAATCAGCCCCAGCATTTT. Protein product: CASSVEGKGNQPQHF.

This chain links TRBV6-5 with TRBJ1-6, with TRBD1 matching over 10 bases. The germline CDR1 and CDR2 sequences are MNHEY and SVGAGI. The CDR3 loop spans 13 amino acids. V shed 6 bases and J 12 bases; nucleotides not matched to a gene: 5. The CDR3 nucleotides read TGTGCCAGCAGAGGGACAGGGGTTCAACCCCTCCACTTT. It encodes CASRGTGVQPLHF.

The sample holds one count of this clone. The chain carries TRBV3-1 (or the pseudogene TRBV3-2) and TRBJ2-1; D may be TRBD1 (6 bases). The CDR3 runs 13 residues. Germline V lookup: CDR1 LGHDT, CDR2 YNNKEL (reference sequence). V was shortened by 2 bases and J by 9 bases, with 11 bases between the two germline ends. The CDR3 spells CASSQLGAGEQFF. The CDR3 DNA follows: TGTGCCAGCAGCCAACTGGGGGCCGGTGAGCAGTTCTTC.

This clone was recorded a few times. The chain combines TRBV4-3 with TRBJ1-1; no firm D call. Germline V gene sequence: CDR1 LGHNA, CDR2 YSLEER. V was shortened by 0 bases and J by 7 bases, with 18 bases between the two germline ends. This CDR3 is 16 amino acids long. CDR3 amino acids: CASSQDYTEPGGEAFF. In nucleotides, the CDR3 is TGCGCCAGCAGCCAAGATTATACGGAGCCGGGTGGTGAAGCTTTCTTT.

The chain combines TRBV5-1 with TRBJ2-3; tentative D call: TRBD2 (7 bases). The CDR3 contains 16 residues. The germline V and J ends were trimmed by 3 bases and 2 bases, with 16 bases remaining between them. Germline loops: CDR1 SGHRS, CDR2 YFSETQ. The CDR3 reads CASSSSYGGPTDTQYF. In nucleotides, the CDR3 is TGCGCCAGCAGCTCCTCATACGGGGGGCCCACAGATACGCAGTATTTT.

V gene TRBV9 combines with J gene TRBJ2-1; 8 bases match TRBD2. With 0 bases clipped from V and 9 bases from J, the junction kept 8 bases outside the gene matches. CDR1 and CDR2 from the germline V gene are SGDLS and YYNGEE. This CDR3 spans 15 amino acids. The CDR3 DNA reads TGTGCCAGCAGCGTAGCGGCGGGAGGCTCGAGTGAGCAGTTCTTC. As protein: CASSVAAGGSSEQFF.

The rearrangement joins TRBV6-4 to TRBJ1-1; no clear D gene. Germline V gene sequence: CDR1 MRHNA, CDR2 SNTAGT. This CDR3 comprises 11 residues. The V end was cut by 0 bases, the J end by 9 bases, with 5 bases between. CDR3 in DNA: TGTGCCAGCAGTGACTCCGGGAAAGCTTTCTTT. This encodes CASSDSGKAFF.

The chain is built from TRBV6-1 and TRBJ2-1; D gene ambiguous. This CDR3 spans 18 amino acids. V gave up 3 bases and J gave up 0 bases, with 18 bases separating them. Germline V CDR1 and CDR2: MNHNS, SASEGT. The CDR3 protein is CASSEWRPTVSSYNEQFF. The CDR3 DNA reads TGTGCCAGCAGTGAGTGGCGGCCAACTGTCAGCTCCTACAATGAGCAGTTCTTC.

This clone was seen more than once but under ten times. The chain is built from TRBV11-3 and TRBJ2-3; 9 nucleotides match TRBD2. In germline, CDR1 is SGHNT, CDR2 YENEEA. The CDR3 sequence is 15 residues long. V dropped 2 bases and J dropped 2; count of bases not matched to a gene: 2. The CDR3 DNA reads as TGTGCCAGCAGCTTAAGACTAGCGGACACAGATACGCAGTATTTT. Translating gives CASSLRLADTDTQYF.

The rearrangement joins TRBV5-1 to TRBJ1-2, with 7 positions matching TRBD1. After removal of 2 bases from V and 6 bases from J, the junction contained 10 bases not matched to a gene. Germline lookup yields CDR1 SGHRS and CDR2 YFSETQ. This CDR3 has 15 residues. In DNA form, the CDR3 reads TGCGCCAGCAGCTTAGGGGTCGACAGGGCGAATGGCTACACCTTC. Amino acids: CASSLGVDRANGYTF.

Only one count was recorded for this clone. CDR3 nucleotide sequence: TGTGCCAGCAGCTTCACAGCAAATCAGCCCCAGCATTTT. It yields the protein CASSFTANQPQHF. This chain connects TRBV7-9 to TRBJ1-5; D remains unclear. CDR3 size: 13 residues. Deletions cut 3 bases from V and 4 bases from J, with 7 bases between. Germline CDR1 SEHNR, CDR2 FQNEAQ (reference sequence).